The 14 T cell receptor beta chains in this list originate from one sample, sequenced in a study of molecular identifiers for immune sequencing clone quantification. A single record per CDR3 protein comes from TCRdb applying MiXCR to the PCR reads. The sample lists about 510,000 distinct CDR3 sequences; roughly 26% were seen once. The source material was naive CD8+ T cells from blood, with Jurkat cell RNA spiked in. Subset given: FACS-sorted CD8+CD4-CCR7+CD45RA+ naive T cells. The receptors derive from a human donor in good health. Some libraries in this study had Jurkat cell RNA spiked in.

This clonotype was found a few times. This chain joins TRBV30 and TRBJ2-1; no clear D. The CDR3 sequence is 14 residues long. Trimming took off 2 bases at V and 4 bases at J, with 12 bases between the two ends. The germline V gene has CDR1 GTSNPN and CDR2 SVGIG (reference sequence). The CDR3 region is CAWSLEMGYNEQFF. The CDR3 nucleotides are TGTGCCTGGAGTTTAGAGATGGGGTACAATGAGCAGTTCTTC. The variable domain in full, completed from reference TRBV30 and TRBJ2-1, reads SQTIHQWPATLVQPVGSPLSLECTVEGTSNPNLYWYRQAAGRGLQLLFYSVGIGQISSEVPQNLSASRPQDRQFILSSKKLLLSDSGFYLCAWSLEMGYNEQFFGPGTRLTVL.

This clonotype turned up a few times. The chain couples TRBV9 to TRBJ2-1, with D unclear. In germline, CDR1 is SGDLS, CDR2 YYNGEE. This CDR3 has 12 residues. V was clipped by 0 bases and J by 9 bases, with 7 bases between them. CDR3 amino acids: CASSVGIGEQFF. The DNA for the CDR3 is TGTGCCAGCAGCGTAGGAATTGGTGAGCAGTTCTTC. Using reference TRBV9 and TRBJ2-1 for the parts outside the CDR3, the full variable domain is DSGVTQTPKHLITATGQRVTLRCSPRSGDLSVYWYQQSLDQGLQFLIQYYNGEERAKGNILERFSAQQFPDLHSELNLSSLELGDSALYFCASSVGIGEQFFGPGTRLTVL.

In regard to this clonotype: Mismatch with germline at one junction end may stem from a read error. The V and J genes are TRBV27 and TRBJ2-2, with D perhaps assigned TRBD1 or TRBD2 (5 bases each). The CDR3 loop spans 13 amino acids. Germline V gene data show CDR1 as MNHEY and CDR2 as SMNVEV (reference sequence). Here the CDR3 reads CASSRRGTGELCF. The CDR3 DNA is TGTGCCAGCAGTCGTCGGGGCACCGGGGAGCTGTGTTTT.

The sample holds many counts of this clonotype. The chain joins TRBV27 to TRBJ1-4; D is unclear. Germline values: CDR1 MNHEY, CDR2 SMNVEV (reference sequence). With 4 bases removed from V and 4 bases from J, the gap between germline ends came to 10 bases. The CDR3 consists of 14 residues. The CDR3 loop is CASSSEGNNEKLFF. The CDR3 coding sequence is TGTGCCAGCAGTTCGGAGGGAAATAATGAAAAACTGTTTTTT. Full variable domain (outside the CDR3, taken from reference TRBV27 and TRBJ1-4): EAQVTQNPRYLITVTGKKLTVTCSQNMNHEYMSWYRQDPGLGLRQIYYSMNVEVTDKGDVPEGYKVSRKEKRNFPLILESPSPNQTSLYFCASSSEGNNEKLFFGSGTQLSVL.

In its sample, this clonotype was seen a few times. This chain links TRBV7-9 with TRBJ2-1; D might be TRBD1 (8 bases). Trimming left V 4 bases short and J 12 bases short, with 19 bases between. This CDR3 region has 14 residues. CDR1 is SEHNR, CDR2 FQNEAQ, per germline (reference sequence). Here the CDR3 DNA reads TGTGCCAGCAGCTCTCGGATGGACAGGGAGGGGCAGTTCTTC. Protein sequence: CASSSRMDREGQFF.

The rearrangement joins TRBV19 to TRBJ2-2; D is possibly TRBD2 (5 bases). The CDR3 is 16 residues long. The germline CDR1 and CDR2 sequences are LNHDA and SQIVND (reference sequence). Trimming cost V 2 bases and J 8 bases, with 18 bases left between them. This CDR3 reads CASSITARAAKGELFF. In DNA, the CDR3 is TGTGCCAGTAGTATAACTGCGAGGGCGGCGAAGGGGGAGCTGTTTTTT.

This chain uses TRBV2 with TRBJ1-1; no firm D call. This CDR3 region has 14 residues. CDR1 SNHLY and CDR2 FYNNEI come from the germline V gene. Trimming left V 4 bases short and J 0 bases short, with 9 bases between. CDR3 nucleotide sequence: TGTGCCAGCAGTGGTTCAGGCTTGAACACTGAAGCTTTCTTT. Residues: CASSGSGLNTEAFF.

This chain links TRBV19 with TRBJ2-7; D call uncertain. This CDR3 spans 11 amino acids. The V and J ends lost 10 bases and 2 bases respectively, with 9 bases between them. Per germline, CDR1 LNHDA and CDR2 SQIVND (reference sequence). CDR3 protein: CATSWTYEQYF. The DNA for the CDR3 is TGTGCCACCTCCTGGACCTACGAGCAGTACTTC.

Many counts were recorded for this clonotype. The chain combines TRBV28 with TRBJ1-3, with D maybe TRBD1 (5 bases). The CDR3 length is 14 residues. V dropped 6 bases and J dropped 1 base, with 10 bases sitting between them. CDR1 and CDR2 from the germline V gene are MDHEN and SYDVKM. The CDR3 protein is CASSSQGSGNTIYF. In DNA form, the CDR3 reads TGTGCCAGCAGCTCTCAGGGTTCTGGAAACACCATATATTTT.

This chain joins TRBV4-1 and TRBJ2-5; 9 bases line up with TRBD2. The CDR3 length is 14 residues. Germline V lookup: CDR1 MGHRA, CDR2 YSYEKL. Trimming cost V 8 bases and J 8 bases; bases outside gene matches: 12. The CDR3 is CASCLTSGSGTQYF. CDR3 nucleotides: TGCGCCAGCTGCCTGACTAGCGGCAGTGGAACCCAGTACTTC.

About this clonotype: A single base separates this from a much larger clone, so it may be a read error. V and J are TRBV5-6 and TRBJ1-5; TRBD1 matches 7 bases. Per the germline V gene, CDR1 is SGHDT and CDR2 is YYEEEE. This CDR3 contains 13 residues. CDR3 nucleotide sequence: TGTGCCAGCAGCTTGACAGGGGATCAGCCCCAGAATTTT. Residues: CASSLTGDQPQNF.

This clonotype was recorded once. V usage is TRBV13 and J usage is TRBJ2-1, with 12 bases identical to TRBD2. Trimming took 5 bases from V and 4 from J; bases not matched to a gene: 3. CDR1 and CDR2 from the germline V gene are PRHDT and FYEKMQ (reference sequence). There are 15 residues in the CDR3. CDR3 in amino acids: CASSLAGGRYNEQFF. The CDR3 nucleotides are TGTGCCAGCAGCCTAGCGGGGGGGCGGTACAATGAGCAGTTCTTC.

About this clonotype: A clone one base away is much larger, so this may be a read error. This chain joins TRBV7-9 and TRBJ2-7, with 10 nucleotides matching TRBD1. Germline V gene lookup returns CDR1 SEHNR and CDR2 FQNEAQ (reference sequence). This CDR3 contains 16 residues. The J segment lost 4 bases and the V segment lost 7 bases, leaving 13 bases of the junction unmatched. This chain's CDR3 is CASNLRPGQGIYEQYF. As DNA, the CDR3 is TGTGCCAGCAACCTCCGCCCGGGACAGGGGATATACGAGCAGTACTTC. Supplemented by reference TRBV7-9 and TRBJ2-7, the full variable domain reads DTGVSQNPRHKITKRGQNVTFRCDPISEHNRLYWYRQTLGQGPEFLTYFQNEAQLEKSRLLSDRFSAERPKGSFSTLEIQRTEQGDSAMYLCASNLRPGQGIYEQYFGPGTRLTVT.

This clonotype was detected ten times or more. The chain uses TRBV6-2 or TRBV6-3 and TRBJ2-7; D gene ambiguous. The CDR3 is 11 amino acids. Trimming pared 8 bases from V and 3 bases from J, leaving 8 bases between. CDR1 and CDR2 (germline): MNHEY, SVGEGT. Written as DNA, the CDR3 is TGTGCCAGCCGATCCAACTACGAGCAGTACTTC. It yields the protein CASRSNYEQYF.